The TCR beta chain under discussion was sequenced for a study of CD8 T cells in Susac syndrome. CD8+ and CD4+ blood T cells underwent TCR beta sequencing. TEMRA cells were FACS-enriched, with CD8+ and CD4+ T cells isolated negatively. Reverse transcription of roughly 0.45 to 1 ug RNA was performed with random hexamers. The amplification used immunoSEQ multiplex PCR on TCR beta CDR3; it spanned 54 Vbeta and 13 Jbeta. TCRdb passed the immunoSEQ multiplex PCR reads through MiXCR, listing each CDR3 protein once. This sample carries 15,000 to 20,000 distinct CDR3 sequences, 90% to 95% of them seen once, and the ten largest clones take around 0.25%. There are 11 residues in the CDR3. From germline, CDR1 is MNHEY and CDR2 SVGAGI. V was shortened by 7 bases and J by 7 bases, with 9 bases between the two germline ends. With respect to this clonotype: The antigen is undetermined.

Findings and limits, study-wide: As the study acknowledged, the number of individuals in its TCR sequencing and HLA analysis was relatively small.

The chain recombines TRBV6-5 with TRBJ2-3; no clear D. Sample: CD8+ T cells from PBMCs. This TCR came from a human donor in good health. CDR3 sequence (DNA): TGTGCCAGCACCGACACCAATACGCAGTATTTT. Protein: CASTDTNTQYF.